The clone carrying this T cell receptor (beta chain) appeared a few times. Its target is unknown. This entry comes from a study of vaccination and CD4 T cells after COVID-19. Overall study: Control cultures were supplied with a CEFX pool, an HIV-1 Nef pool, or no peptide at all. Study conclusions and caveats: Convalescent patients gained a median around 87% of their reactive clones only post-vaccination.

An Oncomine TCR Beta short-read assay was used to sequence the DNA from cultured CD4+ T cells. TCRdb ran MiXCR on the PCR reads and lists one entry per CDR3 protein. Of over 20,000 distinct CDR3 sequences in the sample, 38% are singletons; the top ten hold approximately 17%. Described treatment: roughly ten-day PBMC culture with coronavirus spike peptide pools or control peptides (ViraFEST assay). Germline CDR1 reads LNHDA; CDR2 reads SQIVND (reference sequence). The CDR3 runs 14 residues. The germline V and J ends were trimmed by 6 bases and 1 base, with 12 bases remaining between them. The source material was CD4+ T cells from blood, cultured in vitro, sampled before SARS-CoV-2 vaccination. This chain links TRBV19 with TRBJ1-1, with D maybe TRBD1 (5 bases). The sequence came from a human donor who received a COVID-19 vaccine. CDR3 DNA sequence: TGTGCCAGTAGAGGGGTGGGAACGAACACTGAAGCTTTCTTT. This gives the protein CASRGVGTNTEAFF.